This T cell receptor (beta chain) was sequenced in a study of CXCR3-negative and CXCR3-positive naive CD8 T cells. All TRB cDNA libraries came from 5' RACE performed with UMI labels. After re-calling the 5' RACE reads, TCRdb lists one entry per CDR3 protein, DNA absent. This repertoire includes around 95,000 distinct CDR3 sequences. CDR1 SGHRS and CDR2 YFSETQ come from the germline V gene. The CDR3 totals 14 residues. Every CD8+ subset sample held around 300,000 flow-sorted cells, done in triplicate. Notes on this clonotype: What it recognizes is unknown.

Study-wide results and caveats: CXCR3-positive naive cells had more hydrophobic TRB CDR3s than CXCR3-negative naive cells. In naive cells, CXCR3-negative and CXCR3-positive subsets had similar TRBV-TRBJ usage; memory cells differed. Similarly elevated diversity marked both naive subsets, with memory CD8+ cells showing far lower diversity.

This sequence was found in a human donor in good health. Some clones in this sample may be carry-over from other donors' samples. The rearrangement links TRBV5-1 to TRBJ2-7. Input material: naive CXCR3+ CD8+ T cells from blood. Indicated subset: CD45RO-CCR7+CD27+CD95- naive CD8+ T cells expressing CXCR3 (TNR3+). CDR3 region: CASSLAGGAYEQYF.